This passage covers 19 T cell receptor beta chains from one sample sequenced in a study of blood T cell repertoires in COVID-19. Method: immunoSEQ multiplex PCR; TCRdb's copy keeps in-frame clones and lacks some. The repertoire has over 250,000 clones, roughly 87% of them found once; the top ten carry roughly 14%. Sequencing used peripheral blood. The receptors originated from a human donor in a cohort sampled during active COVID-19.

This chain uses TRBV5-4 with TRBJ1-4; the D gene is possibly TRBD1 (6 bases). The CDR3 consists of 16 residues. Germline loops: CDR1 SGHNT, CDR2 YYREEE (reference sequence). Trimming took off 5 bases at V and 0 bases at J, with 14 bases between the two ends. CDR3 DNA: TGTGCCAGCAGACCAACAGGGTTCGCAACTAATGAAAAACTGTTTTTT. It yields the protein CASRPTGFATNEKLFF.

The chain recombines TRBV18 with TRBJ2-7; D is ambiguous. The CDR3 has 15 amino acids. Germline assignment: CDR1 KGHSH and CDR2 LQKENI. The V gene lost 3 bases and the J gene lost 5 bases, with 17 bases spanning the gap. In DNA form, the CDR3 reads TGTGCCAGCTCACCGCTAATAAGCCGCGCGCACGAGCAGTACTTC. Amino acid sequence: CASSPLISRAHEQYF.

A word on this clone: The sample holds other DNA sequences that translate to the same CDR3. The chain joins TRBV6-5 to TRBJ1-2; TRBD1 matches at 8 bases. With 6 bases clipped from V and 2 bases from J, the junction kept 2 bases outside the gene matches. The CDR3 is 13 amino acids. Germline V CDR1 and CDR2: MNHEY, SVGAGI. The CDR3 reads CASSRDRNYGYTF. CDR3 nucleotides: TGTGCCAGCAGCAGGGACAGGAACTATGGCTACACCTTC.

This clone appeared a few times. The chain links TRBV28 to TRBJ2-7; possibly TRBD2 for D (6 bases). The V gene lost 6 bases and the J gene lost 0 bases, with 12 bases spanning the gap. CDR1 is MDHEN, CDR2 SYDVKM, per germline. The length of the CDR3 is 14 residues. The CDR3 region is CASREMGGSYEQYF. In DNA, the CDR3 is TGTGCCAGCAGGGAAATGGGGGGCTCCTACGAGCAGTACTTC. The full variable domain, rest sourced from reference TRBV28 and TRBJ2-7, is DVKVTQSSRYLVKRTGEKVFLECVQDMDHENMFWYRQDPGLGLRLIYFSYDVKMKEKGDIPEGYSVSREKKERFSLILESASTNQTSMYLCASREMGGSYEQYFGPGTRLTVT.

The CDR3 region has the DNA TGTGCCAGCAGTTTAGCAGGGGGCGGGCAGCCCCAGCATTTT. It encodes CASSLAGGGQPQHF. The gene calls are TRBV28 and TRBJ1-5; 8 nucleotides match TRBD1. The J segment lost 7 bases and the V segment lost 2 bases, leaving 4 bases of the junction unmatched. The CDR3 spans 14 residues. Germline CDR1 reads MDHEN; CDR2 reads SYDVKM.

The chain carries TRBV3-1 (or the pseudogene TRBV3-2) and TRBJ2-2; 11 bases align to TRBD2. Losses at the gene ends were 2 bases for V and 5 bases for J; bases not matched to a gene: 1. This CDR3 spans 15 amino acids. Germline values: CDR1 LGHDT, CDR2 YNNKEL (reference sequence). CDR3 bases: TGTGCCAGCAGCCAACTAGCGGGAGGAACCGGGGAGCTGTTTTTT. Translation gives CASSQLAGGTGELFF.

This clone was observed a single time. The chain links TRBV6-5 to TRBJ2-1; 9 bases match TRBD1. The CDR3 covers 14 residues. V trimming: 4 bases; J trimming: 7 bases; junction bases outside the gene matches: 5. Germline loops: CDR1 MNHEY, CDR2 SVGAGI. The CDR3 sequence is CASSWGQGRNEQFF. CDR3 sequence (DNA): TGTGCCAGCAGTTGGGGACAGGGAAGGAATGAGCAGTTCTTC.

V is TRBV2 and J is TRBJ2-5; tentative D call: TRBD1 (5 bases). In germline, CDR1 is SNHLY, CDR2 FYNNEI. Trimming removed 4 bases at V and 2 bases at J, with 8 bases between. The CDR3 contains 13 residues. DNA of the CDR3: TGTGCCAGCAGTGCCCGACAGCAAGAGACCCAGTACTTC. Protein: CASSARQQETQYF.

The V call is TRBV5-1, the J call TRBJ2-7; 7 nucleotides line up with TRBD2. The CDR3 covers 15 residues. J was trimmed by 0 bases and V by 4 bases; bases with no gene match: 7. The germline gives CDR1 SGHRS, CDR2 YFSETQ. The CDR3 DNA reads TGCGCCAGCAGCGGAGGGAGGGTGAGCTCCTACGAGCAGTACTTC. Translating it yields CASSGGRVSSYEQYF.

The chain links TRBV6-2 or TRBV6-3 to TRBJ2-5, with 13 nucleotides matching TRBD2. V was pared by 3 bases and J by 2 bases, with 9 bases of the junction left unmatched. The length of the CDR3 is 18 residues. CDR1 and CDR2 from the germline V gene are MNHEY and SVGEGT. CDR3 sequence: CASSYMPGTSGVQETQYF. CDR3 nucleotide sequence: TGTGCCAGCAGTTATATGCCCGGGACTAGCGGGGTTCAAGAGACCCAGTACTTC.

This chain joins TRBV28 and TRBJ2-3, with a possible D match to TRBD2 (6 bases). CDR1 is MDHEN and CDR2 is SYDVKM in the germline V gene. This CDR3 region has 15 residues. Trimming stripped 2 bases from V and 2 bases from J, with 11 bases between. CDR3 in amino acids: CASSLIPSATDTQYF. In DNA form, the CDR3 reads TGTGCCAGCAGTTTAATCCCTAGCGCCACAGATACGCAGTATTTT. Based on the CDR3 plus reference TRBV28 and TRBJ2-3, the full variable domain is DVKVTQSSRYLVKRTGEKVFLECVQDMDHENMFWYRQDPGLGLRLIYFSYDVKMKEKGDIPEGYSVSREKKERFSLILESASTNQTSMYLCASSLIPSATDTQYFGPGTRLTVL.

The rearrangement links TRBV3-1 (or the pseudogene TRBV3-2) to TRBJ2-1; the match to TRBD1 covers 9 bases. The J segment lost 3 bases and the V segment lost 0 bases, leaving 12 bases of the junction unmatched. The germline V gene has CDR1 LGHDT and CDR2 YNNKEL (reference sequence). The CDR3 sequence is 19 residues long. The CDR3 is CASSQDRVRRDRDYNEQFF. DNA for the CDR3: TGTGCCAGCAGCCAAGATCGGGTGAGAAGGGACAGGGACTACAATGAGCAGTTCTTC.

This clone has only one observation. The CDR3 DNA is TGTGCCTGGAGCGCAGACAGTTGGGAGACCCAGTACTTC. Amino acid sequence: CAWSADSWETQYF. The chain uses TRBV30 and TRBJ2-5; D is possibly TRBD1 (5 bases). CDR1 GTSNPN and CDR2 SVGIG come from the germline V gene (reference sequence). V was pared by 3 bases and J by 5 bases, with 13 bases between. This CDR3 spans 13 amino acids. Looking up the rest from reference TRBV30 and TRBJ2-5 gives the full variable domain: SQTIHQWPATLVQPVGSPLSLECTVEGTSNPNLYWYRQAAGRGLQLLFYSVGIGQISSEVPQNLSASRPQDRQFILSSKKLLLSDSGFYLCAWSADSWETQYFGPGTRLLVL.

The chain employs TRBV7-3 and TRBJ2-1; 8 bases are shared with TRBD2. The germline CDR1 and CDR2 sequences are SGHTA and FQGTGA. CDR3 length equals 15 residues. V trimming: 2 bases; J trimming: 5 bases; junction bases outside the gene matches: 5. In DNA, the CDR3 is TGTGCCAGCAGCTTATCGAGCGGGGGTAACAATGAGCAGTTCTTC. Its protein is CASSLSSGGNNEQFF.

V and J are TRBV27 and TRBJ2-7; 10 nucleotides match TRBD2. The CDR3 is 16 amino acids. Germline V gene lookup returns CDR1 MNHEY and CDR2 SMNVEV (reference sequence). Trimming cost V 3 bases and J 0 bases; bases outside gene matches: 5. The CDR3 DNA reads as TGTGCCAGCAGTTTCAGGCTAGCGGGAGACTCCTACGAGCAGTACTTC. As protein: CASSFRLAGDSYEQYF.

The chain combines TRBV27 with TRBJ2-7; 9 bases map to TRBD2. Germline loops: CDR1 MNHEY, CDR2 SMNVEV (reference sequence). The trim removed 2 bases at V and 3 bases at J, leaving 2 bases unmatched. This CDR3 is 14 amino acids long. The CDR3 region has the DNA TGTGCCAGCAGTTTAACAGCGGGGGGCTACGAGCAGTACTTC. Encoded protein: CASSLTAGGYEQYF.

The rearrangement uses TRBV7-9 and TRBJ2-1, with 7 bases identical to TRBD2. The germline CDR1 and CDR2 sequences are SEHNR and FQNEAQ (reference sequence). V was clipped by 6 bases and J by 3 bases; unmatched bases: 20. The CDR3 contains 19 residues. DNA of the CDR3: TGTGCCAGCAGTACCGACCGATTGGAAGGGTCGGGGGGCTACAATGAGCAGTTCTTC. Its translation is CASSTDRLEGSGGYNEQFF. The full variable domain, its missing parts supplied by reference TRBV7-9 and TRBJ2-1, is DTGVSQNPRHKITKRGQNVTFRCDPISEHNRLYWYRQTLGQGPEFLTYFQNEAQLEKSRLLSDRFSAERPKGSFSTLEIQRTEQGDSAMYLCASSTDRLEGSGGYNEQFFGPGTRLTVL.

The chain is built from TRBV5-6 and TRBJ2-7; unclear D gene. V lost 0 bases and J lost 4, with 5 bases in between. This CDR3 region has 12 residues. In germline, CDR1 is SGHDT, CDR2 YYEEEE. CDR3 nucleotide sequence: TGTGCCAGCAGCTTGGACTTTTACGAGCAGTACTTC. It codes for CASSLDFYEQYF.

The genes are TRBV2 and TRBJ2-3, with 9 bases aligning to TRBD2. V gave up 9 bases and J gave up 6 bases; unmatched junction bases: 13. CDR1 is SNHLY and CDR2 is FYNNEI in the germline V gene. The CDR3 extends over 15 amino acids. CDR3 amino acids: CASVGAGGPRDTQYF. The DNA of the CDR3 is TGTGCCAGTGTCGGGGCGGGAGGGCCCCGGGATACGCAGTATTTT.